Listed here are 4 T cell receptor beta chains from one sample, sequenced in a study of T-cell reconstitution after alpha-beta-depleted transplantation in children. This sample's TCRbeta library carried unique molecular identifier barcodes. TCRdb reprocessed the PCR reads via MiXCR and lists one record per CDR3 protein. The sample consists of a few hundred thousand distinct CDR3 sequences, around 12% of them appearing once. Sample: PBMCs from the stem cell graft donor, taken from the stem cell graft. The source is a human donor who donated a stem cell graft to a child with combined immunodeficiency.

This clonotype occurred many times. V gene TRBV12-3 or TRBV12-4 combines with J gene TRBJ2-2; D might be TRBD2 (6 bases). The V end was cut by 4 bases, the J end by 6 bases, with 12 bases between. The CDR3 sequence is 14 residues long. The chain's CDR3 is CASSYGGSAGELFF. CDR3 sequence (DNA): TGTGCCAGCAGTTATGGAGGGTCGGCCGGGGAGCTGTTTTTT.

V is TRBV28 and J is TRBJ2-7, with 11 positions matching TRBD2. In germline, CDR1 is MDHEN, CDR2 SYDVKM. The CDR3 has 16 residues. The V segment lost 8 bases and the J segment 4 bases; nucleotides outside the gene matches: 13. CDR3 region: CASASTWVAGGYEQYF. Here the CDR3 DNA reads TGTGCCAGCGCGTCGACGTGGGTAGCGGGGGGGTACGAGCAGTACTTC.

In its sample, this clonotype was seen many times. The genes are TRBV2 and TRBJ2-1; a weak D match, TRBD1 (6 bases). The CDR3 is 16 amino acids. Trimming stripped 6 bases from V and 4 bases from J, with 19 bases between. The germline V gene encodes CDR1 SNHLY and CDR2 FYNNEI. The CDR3 DNA follows: TGTGCCAGCAGGGAAAGAACAGGGATGGCGTACAATGAGCAGTTCTTC. It specifies CASRERTGMAYNEQFF. Based on the CDR3 plus reference TRBV2 and TRBJ2-1, the full variable domain is EPEVTQTPSHQVTQMGQEVILRCVPISNHLYFYWYRQILGQKVEFLVSFYNNEISEKSEIFDDQFSVERPDGSNFTLKIRSTKLEDSAMYFCASRERTGMAYNEQFFGPGTRLTVL.

The chain carries TRBV12-3 or TRBV12-4 and TRBJ2-5, with a possible D match to TRBD1 (6 bases). CDR3 size: 13 residues. V lost 4 bases to trimming and J lost 7 bases, with 13 bases between them. The DNA of the CDR3 is TGTGCCAGCAGTTGGACAGAGTTAGGGACCCAGTACTTC. Encoded protein: CASSWTELGTQYF.